The source of this TCR beta chain is a study of cytomegalovirus exposure and HLA in healthy donors (dated by TCRdb to 2016 to 2017). The study in broad terms: The 500 to 800 repertoires of the first cohort and the 120 validation repertoires were produced on the same platform, according to a later analysis. To predict cytomegalovirus infection status, the study brought together high-throughput TCR immunosequencing, statistical association of individual TCRs with disease status, and machine learning. Besides the first cohort of approximately 710 subjects, a separate validation cohort made up of 120 different subjects was used. The study was designed to test whether signatures of past pathogen exposure could be identified by cataloging public T cell receptors. Study-wide conclusions, independent of this receptor: A later analysis lacked HLA typing for the validation cohort, so it scored co-occurrence in that cohort across all 110 or so repertoires. Most TCR sequences were seen in very few donors, while some public TCRs were found in many individuals. The authors suggested that the approach could potentially be extended to other disease states and immunological phenotypes. A later analysis found that TCRs clustered in the first cohort also tended to co-occur in the roughly 110 validation repertoires, with just under 95% of cluster scores above 0. The study listed around 160 TCR beta chains as associated with cytomegalovirus. In vitro tests confirmed that a few of the cytomegalovirus-associated TCR beta chains recognize cytomegalovirus antigens. The classifier was reported to diagnose cytomegalovirus status with high specificity and sensitivity in both the original cohort and the validation cohort.

As regards this clone: The antigen this receptor binds is unknown. No base quality values were provided; no much bigger clone lies one nucleotide off.

Ends trimmed: V by 7 bases, J by 6 bases; bases unmatched to a gene: 12. The germline V gene (reference sequence) specifies MNHEY as CDR1 and SMNVEV as CDR2. The CDR3 has 18 amino acids, counting the end cysteine and phenylalanine. The kept DNA is CDR3 alone, 54 bases in frame from the first base. Donors formed part of the validation cohort, which comprised approximately 130 subjects and was distinct from the first cohort of under 850 subjects. The method was the immunoSEQ multiplex PCR assay. On the study's bioinformatics: To diagnose cytomegalovirus status from the catalog of TCR beta chain sequences, a statistical classification framework was built. The table was pulled from immuneACCESS by TCRdb, which kept in-frame rearrangements only. Such tables lose some clones; where checked, under half of the loss comes from unresolved V genes, and the rest has no known cause. V and J calls and clone size are copied from that table; D and trimming were computed from the DNA. The table for this sample lists more than 110,000 clones; about 95% of them were counted only once. 1.5% to 2% of the sample goes to the ten largest clones.

The receptor was isolated from a man aged 18-30 years in good health and CMV-seropositive. Sequencing used PBMCs. The V and J segments used are TRBV27 and TRBJ2-1, with 16 bases aligning to TRBD2. The nucleotide sequence is TGTGCCAGCAATGGCGGGACTAGCGGGAGGGTCGCGGGCAATGAGCAGTTCTTC. Its protein is CASNGGTSGRVAGNEQFF.